This T cell receptor (beta chain) stems from a study of blood T cell repertoires in COVID-19. On the study more broadly: Collection of acute and convalescent COVID-19 samples took place in the United States, Italy and Spain. The cDNA or gDNA used as material had been derived from T cells, B-cell-depleted T cells, or PBMCs.

With 4 bases clipped from V and 7 bases from J, the junction kept 8 bases outside the gene matches. Germline CDR1 reads KGHSH; CDR2 reads LQKENI. The CDR3 contains 14 residues. In the study's own analysis: The authors estimated nucleated cell counts from reference gene primer amplification. TCRdb's table, derived via immunoSEQ multiplex PCR, lists solely in-frame clones and lacks some. That table is the source of V, J and clone size, and D and trimming were worked out from the DNA. This sample has around 130,000 clones, with roughly 85% found just once. Sequenced sample: peripheral blood. This chain joins TRBV18 and TRBJ2-7; 9 nucleotides line up with TRBD1. The receptor was isolated from a human donor in a cohort sampled during active COVID-19. CDR3 nucleotide sequence: TGTGCCAGCTCACAGGACAGGGGCCGTAGGGAGCAGTACTTC. This gives the protein CASSQDRGRREQYF.